The 9 T cell receptor beta chains reported below all come from one sample, sequenced in a study of shared clonotypes between healthy human individuals. Sequenced by immunoSEQ multiplex PCR; TCRdb stores in-frame clones only, minus some. The sample lists about 1.5 million clones, around 98% seen once, with less than 0.55% in the top ten. Sequenced sample: naive CD4+ T cells sorted from blood. Stated subset: CD45RA+ positively selected. The receptors were sampled from a man younger than 45 in good health.

J is TRBJ2-1 and V is TRBV14; 11 positions match TRBD2. Per the germline V gene, CDR1 is SGHDN and CDR2 is FVKESK. J lost 5 bases, V lost 4 bases, and 13 bases had no gene match. This CDR3 has 18 residues. The CDR3 DNA follows: TGTGCCAGCAGCCCGTTTAAAGGACTAGCGGGTGACAACAATGAGCAGTTCTTC. Protein product: CASSPFKGLAGDNNEQFF.

The rearrangement uses TRBV6-6 and TRBJ1-1, with D possibly matching TRBD1 (6 bases). Per the germline V gene, CDR1 is MNHNY and CDR2 is SVGAGI (reference sequence). Trimming shortened V by 8 bases and J by 5 bases, and 21 bases separated the two germline ends. The CDR3 runs to 15 residues. For the CDR3, the DNA is TGTGCCAGCTCGAACAGGGTTAAGAGTAGGACTGAAGCTTTCTTT. Its protein is CASSNRVKSRTEAFF.

Worth noting for this clone: Other DNA variants within this sample encode the same CDR3. CDR3 bases: TGTGCCAGTAGTATTACAGGTACCTACGAGCAGTACTTC. It specifies CASSITGTYEQYF. The rearrangement joins TRBV19 to TRBJ2-7; tentatively, D is TRBD1 (5 bases). V was cut by 3 bases and J by 2 bases, with 8 bases left in between. This CDR3 spans 13 amino acids. CDR1 and CDR2 (germline): LNHDA, SQIVND (reference sequence). The variable domain in full, with the rest retrieved from reference TRBV19 and TRBJ2-7, is DGGITQSPKYLFRKEGQNVTLSCEQNLNHDAMYWYRQDPGQGLRLIYYSQIVNDFQKGDIAEGYSVSREKKESFPLTVTSAQKNPTAFYLCASSITGTYEQYFGPGTRLTVT.

The CDR3 sequence: CASSLVRVGEQYF. The CDR3 DNA sequence: TGTGCCAGCAGCTTGGTCAGAGTGGGGGAGCAGTACTTC. The J gene is TRBJ2-7, the V gene TRBV5-8, with D unresolved. Trimming left V 0 bases short and J 7 bases short, with 11 bases between. The CDR3 totals 13 residues. Germline CDR1 is SGHTS and CDR2 is YDEGEE.

The chain recombines TRBV9 with TRBJ2-3; 8 positions match TRBD2. The germline gives CDR1 SGDLS, CDR2 YYNGEE. This CDR3 contains 16 residues. V dropped 2 bases and J dropped 2; count of bases not matched to a gene: 7. In DNA, the CDR3 is TGTGCCAGCAGCGTGAGGACGGGAGGGACCACAGATACGCAGTATTTT. This sequence encodes CASSVRTGGTTDTQYF.

The chain recombines TRBV9 with TRBJ2-3; 12 bases are a match to TRBD2. The CDR3 extends over 15 amino acids. Germline V gives CDR1 SGDLS, CDR2 YYNGEE. J was trimmed by 4 bases and V by 3 bases; bases with no gene match: 3. The CDR3 coding sequence is TGTGCCAGCAGCGCCGGGACTAGCGGGCCAGATACGCAGTATTTT. Its protein product is CASSAGTSGPDTQYF.

The rearrangement uses TRBV6-5 and TRBJ2-5; 7 nucleotides match TRBD1. The CDR3 is 13 residues long. Germline lookup yields CDR1 MNHEY and CDR2 SVGAGI. Trimming cost V 4 bases and J 4 bases; bases outside gene matches: 3. CDR3 region: CASSSNRGETQYF. The CDR3 DNA reads as TGTGCCAGCAGTTCGAACAGGGGAGAGACCCAGTACTTC.

The V gene is TRBV2, the J gene TRBJ1-1; 7 bases agree with TRBD1. After removal of 7 bases from V and 3 bases from J, the junction contained 2 bases not matched to a gene. This CDR3 contains 12 residues. Germline loops: CDR1 SNHLY, CDR2 FYNNEI. The CDR3 DNA reads as TGTGCCAGCAAGCAGGGGGACACTGAAGCTTTCTTT. This codes for CASKQGDTEAFF.

The chain is built from TRBV5-1 and TRBJ1-1; tentative D call: TRBD1 (5 bases). The CDR3 consists of 14 residues. Germline CDR1 and CDR2: SGHRS and YFSETQ. Between the trimmed V and J ends, which lost 2 bases and 2 bases, there was a span of 10 bases. CDR3 coding DNA: TGCGCCAGCAGCTTAGGGGCCGTAAACACTGAAGCTTTCTTT. This gives the protein CASSLGAVNTEAFF.